Listed below are T cell receptor beta chains from one sample, sequenced in a study of T cells in Graves' hyperthyroidism and ophthalmopathy. TCRdb itself ran the multiplex PCR reads through MiXCR, one entry per CDR3 protein. The data show roughly 420,000 distinct CDR3 sequences, less than 20% seen once. The material sequenced was blood. The receptors stem from a woman between 18 and 30 years old with Graves' hyperthyroidism. Both conserved end residues are part of each CDR3. The D gene is left open where the match is weak. The size entry is marked missing in some rows and otherwise reads once, few, many or a size class.

>TRBV4-1|TRBJ2-5|TRBD1|-
CASSQDGTGATQYF
TGCGCCAGCAGCCAAGATGGGACAGGGGCGACCCAGTACTTC
>TRBV20-1|TRBJ2-1|TRBD2|few
CSAKRLAGLPNEQFF
TGCAGTGCGAAAAGACTAGCGGGGCTACCCAATGAGCAGTTCTTC
>TRBV19|TRBJ1-5|TRBD1|many
CASTTGVSSNQPQHF
TGTGCCAGTACCACAGGGGTCTCTAGCAATCAGCCCCAGCATTTT
>TRBV4-1|TRBJ2-7|-|few
CASSQDSRARFYEQYF
TGCGCCAGCAGCCAAGATTCCAGGGCCCGATTTTACGAGCAGTACTTC
>TRBV12-3/TRBV12-4|TRBJ1-2|-|many
CASSWTVSYGYTF
TGTGCCAGCAGCTGGACAGTGAGCTATGGCTACACCTTC
>TRBV12-3/TRBV12-4|TRBJ2-7|TRBD2|many
CASRREAGAPEQYF
TGTGCCAGCAGAAGGGAAGCGGGAGCTCCCGAGCAGTACTTC
>TRBV10-3|TRBJ1-5|-|many
CAISDWGSNQPQHF
TGTGCCATCAGTGACTGGGGGAGCAATCAGCCCCAGCATTTT
>TRBV12-3/TRBV12-4|TRBJ1-5|-|many
CASSDLGVGNQPQHF
TGTGCCAGCAGCGACCTGGGGGTTGGCAATCAGCCCCAGCATTTT
>TRBV3-1|TRBJ1-1|-|many
CASSQVRGEAFF
TGTGCCAGCAGCCAAGTCCGGGGTGAAGCTTTCTTT
>TRBV6-4|TRBJ2-2|-|few
CASSAGSDTGELFF
TGTGCCAGCAGTGCGGGTAGCGATACCGGGGAGCTGTTTTTT
>TRBV6-5|TRBJ1-2|TRBD1|-
CASSYSGQGGYGYTF
TGTGCCAGCAGTTACTCGGGACAGGGGGGCTATGGCTACACCTTC
>TRBV5-1|TRBJ1-1|TRBD1|many
CASSRGTGGPNTEAFF
TGCGCCAGCAGCAGAGGGACAGGGGGACCGAACACTGAAGCTTTCTTT
>TRBV9|TRBJ1-2|TRBD1|-
CASSVKTGYGYTF
TGTGCCAGCAGCGTAAAGACAGGGTATGGCTACACCTTC
>TRBV28|TRBJ1-5|TRBD1|many
CASSNPGTGSYSNQPQHF
TGTGCCAGCAGCAACCCCGGGACAGGCTCCTATAGCAATCAGCCCCAGCATTTT
>TRBV5-1|TRBJ2-5|-|-
CASSRRFGRGGETQYF
TGCGCCAGCAGCCGACGATTCGGTAGAGGAGGAGAGACCCAGTACTTC
>TRBV11-2|TRBJ2-7|-|many
CASSPDNAYEQYF
TGTGCCAGCAGCCCGGACAACGCCTACGAGCAGTACTTC
>TRBV12-5|TRBJ1-5|-|-
CASGLEGGGNQPQHF
TGTGCTAGTGGTTTGGAGGGGGGGGGAAATCAGCCCCAGCATTTT
>TRBV18|TRBJ1-2|-|-
CASSPPGTHNYGYTF
TGTGCCAGCTCACCACCTGGGACGCATAACTATGGCTACACCTTC
>TRBV9|TRBJ1-3|-|many
CASSTRLRAGNTIYF
TGTGCCAGCAGCACCCGCCTTAGGGCCGGAAACACCATATATTTT
>TRBV9|TRBJ2-3|TRBD2|-
CASTPPGGRGDTQYF
TGTGCCAGCACCCCCCCCGGCGGGAGGGGGGATACGCAGTATTTT